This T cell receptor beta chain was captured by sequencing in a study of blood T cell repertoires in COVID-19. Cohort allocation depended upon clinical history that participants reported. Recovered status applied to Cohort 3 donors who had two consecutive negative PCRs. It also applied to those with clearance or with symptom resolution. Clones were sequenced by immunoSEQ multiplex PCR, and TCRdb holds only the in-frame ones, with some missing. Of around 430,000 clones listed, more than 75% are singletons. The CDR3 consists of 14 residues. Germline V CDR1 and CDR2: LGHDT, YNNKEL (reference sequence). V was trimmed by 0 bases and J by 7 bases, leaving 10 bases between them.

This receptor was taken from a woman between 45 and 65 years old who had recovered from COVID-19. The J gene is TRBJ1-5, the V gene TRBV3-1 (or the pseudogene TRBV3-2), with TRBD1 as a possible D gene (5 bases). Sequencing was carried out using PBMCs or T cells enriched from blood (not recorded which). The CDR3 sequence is CASSQEGGRQPQHF. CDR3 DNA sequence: TGTGCCAGCAGCCAAGAGGGGGGACGACAGCCCCAGCATTTT.